The rows below give T cell receptor beta chains drawn from one sample of a study of Tregs in tolerant kidney transplant recipients. TCRdb's copy holds only in-frame clones and misses some; the assay was immunoSEQ multiplex PCR. The table has nearly 50,000 clones, about 92% seen once. Material: CD8+ T cells from blood (PBMCs), obtained 12 months after the transplant. All receptors come from a human patient who received a combined kidney and bone marrow transplant. T cells may partly derive from the graft donor. CDR3s include the opening cysteine and the closing phenylalanine or tryptophan. Each record gives: V gene, J gene, CDR3 protein.

v_gene: TRBV27; j_gene: TRBJ2-3; CDR3aa: CASSNTDTQYF
v_gene: TRBV2; j_gene: TRBJ2-7; CDR3aa: CASSEALQWTGTGDYEQYF
v_gene: TRBV16; j_gene: TRBJ1-1; CDR3aa: CASSQYLETEAFF
v_gene: TRBV19; j_gene: TRBJ1-5; CDR3aa: CASIGSTRGNQPQHF
v_gene: TRBV7-6; j_gene: TRBJ2-7; CDR3aa: CASSLFSLAGEWYF
v_gene: TRBV19; j_gene: TRBJ1-5; CDR3aa: CASSVGQWFNQPQHF
v_gene: TRBV14; j_gene: TRBJ2-3; CDR3aa: CASSQGVAADTQYF
v_gene: TRBV14; j_gene: TRBJ1-1; CDR3aa: CASSRTGLNTEAFF
v_gene: TRBV11-2; j_gene: TRBJ1-4; CDR3aa: CASSLGTGGTEKLFF
v_gene: TRBV10-2; j_gene: TRBJ2-7; CDR3aa: CASQVYPYEQYF
v_gene: TRBV9; j_gene: TRBJ1-1; CDR3aa: CASSVEGAGLPTGAFF
v_gene: TRBV6-5; j_gene: TRBJ2-7; CDR3aa: CASSYIRGGYEQYF
v_gene: TRBV15; j_gene: TRBJ2-7; CDR3aa: CATSRDPDRASEQYF
v_gene: TRBV9; j_gene: TRBJ1-5; CDR3aa: CASSGDTNQPQHF
v_gene: TRBV19; j_gene: TRBJ2-1; CDR3aa: CASSIDRGTTYNEQFF
v_gene: TRBV11-3; j_gene: TRBJ2-3; CDR3aa: CASSPTDRASTDTQYF
v_gene: TRBV29-1; j_gene: TRBJ1-1; CDR3aa: CSVEGRGPEAFF
v_gene: TRBV2; j_gene: TRBJ2-2; CDR3aa: CASSVIHGSSGELFF
v_gene: TRBV9; j_gene: TRBJ2-2; CDR3aa: CASSVYSGGQRRGTGELFF
v_gene: TRBV2; j_gene: TRBJ2-3; CDR3aa: CASYVTSGRVPDTQYF
v_gene: TRBV27; j_gene: TRBJ2-1; CDR3aa: CASSLIAGGAYNEQFF
v_gene: TRBV15; j_gene: TRBJ2-1; CDR3aa: CATSSLADSYNEQFF
v_gene: TRBV7-3; j_gene: TRBJ2-3; CDR3aa: CASSLTGGSEHFRDTQYF
v_gene: TRBV14; j_gene: TRBJ2-1; CDR3aa: CASRQTSGRAHEQFF
v_gene: TRBV28; j_gene: TRBJ2-2; CDR3aa: CASSALSEGTGELFF
v_gene: TRBV7-6; j_gene: TRBJ2-4; CDR3aa: CASSSRTGGFGAKNIQYF
v_gene: TRBV6-1; j_gene: TRBJ1-2; CDR3aa: CASSDGLNYGYTF
v_gene: TRBV5-6; j_gene: TRBJ1-3; CDR3aa: CASNSRRFSGNTIYF
v_gene: TRBV4-3; j_gene: TRBJ1-5; CDR3aa: CASSLDRVGQPQHF
v_gene: TRBV19; j_gene: TRBJ2-7; CDR3aa: CASSIGTVSYEQYF
v_gene: TRBV25-1; j_gene: TRBJ1-1; CDR3aa: CASRDDRRAFF